This T cell receptor (beta chain) was recorded in a study of blood T cell repertoires in COVID-19. Germline V gives CDR1 SGHKS, CDR2 YYEKEE (reference sequence). The CDR3 has 16 residues. V shed 0 bases and J 0 bases; nucleotides not matched to a gene: 1. Data came from immunoSEQ multiplex PCR; TCRdb stores just in-frame clones and leaves some out. In the table there are about 190,000 clones, roughly 88% of which are singletons. Sequences were obtained from peripheral blood. The TCR comes from a woman aged 40 to 50 who had recovered from COVID-19. The chain uses TRBV5-5 and TRBJ1-4; 8 nucleotides agree with TRBD1. CDR3 in DNA: TGTGCCAGCAGCTTGGACAGGGGGGCAACTAATGAAAAACTGTTTTTT. Protein sequence: CASSLDRGATNEKLFF.